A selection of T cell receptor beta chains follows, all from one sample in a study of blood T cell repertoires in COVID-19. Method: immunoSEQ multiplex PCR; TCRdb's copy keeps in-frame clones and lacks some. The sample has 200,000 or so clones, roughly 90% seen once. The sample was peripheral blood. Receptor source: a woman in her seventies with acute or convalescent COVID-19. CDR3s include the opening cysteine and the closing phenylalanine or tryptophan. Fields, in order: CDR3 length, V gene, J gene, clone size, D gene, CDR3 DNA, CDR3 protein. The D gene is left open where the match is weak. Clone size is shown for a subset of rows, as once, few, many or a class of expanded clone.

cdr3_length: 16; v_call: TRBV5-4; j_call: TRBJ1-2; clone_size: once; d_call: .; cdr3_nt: TGTGCCAGCAGCACCCGGGGAGGGGGATCGTTCTATGGCTACACCTTC; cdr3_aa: CASSTRGGGSFYGYTF
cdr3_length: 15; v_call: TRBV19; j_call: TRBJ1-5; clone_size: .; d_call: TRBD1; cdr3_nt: TGTGCCAGTAGTGGCTCACAGGGGGGTGGTCAGCCCCAGCATTTT; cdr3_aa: CASSGSQGGGQPQHF
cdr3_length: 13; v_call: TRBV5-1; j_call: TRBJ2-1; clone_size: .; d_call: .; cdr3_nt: TGCGCCAGCAGCCTCGGCAGGGCGGATGAGCAGTTCTTC; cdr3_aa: CASSLGRADEQFF
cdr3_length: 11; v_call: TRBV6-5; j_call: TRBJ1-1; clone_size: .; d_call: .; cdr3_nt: TGTGCCAGCAGCGCGTGGACTGAAGCTTTCTTT; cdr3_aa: CASSAWTEAFF
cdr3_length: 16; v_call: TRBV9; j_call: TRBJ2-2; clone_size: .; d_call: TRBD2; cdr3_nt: TGTGCCAGCAGCCCGAGACTAGCGGGTGACACCGGGGAGCTGTTTTTT; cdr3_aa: CASSPRLAGDTGELFF
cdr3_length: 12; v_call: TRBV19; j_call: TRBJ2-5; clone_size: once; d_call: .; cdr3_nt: TGTGCCAGTAACAGCCTCGGAGAGACCCAGTACTTC; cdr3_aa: CASNSLGETQYF
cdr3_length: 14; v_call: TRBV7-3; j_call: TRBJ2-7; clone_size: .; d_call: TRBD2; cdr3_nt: TGTGCCAGCAGCCCCGGGACTAGCTACGTCGAGCAGTACTTC; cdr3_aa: CASSPGTSYVEQYF
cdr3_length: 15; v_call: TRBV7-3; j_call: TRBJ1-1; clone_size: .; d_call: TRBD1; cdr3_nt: TGTGCCAGCAGCTTAACAGACCGACAGGGGGCTGAAGCTTTCTTT; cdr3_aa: CASSLTDRQGAEAFF
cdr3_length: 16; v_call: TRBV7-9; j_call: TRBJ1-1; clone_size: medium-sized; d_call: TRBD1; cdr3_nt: TGTGCCAGCAGCGCAAGCACAGGGGTCTTGAACACTGAAGCTTTCTTT; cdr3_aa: CASSASTGVLNTEAFF
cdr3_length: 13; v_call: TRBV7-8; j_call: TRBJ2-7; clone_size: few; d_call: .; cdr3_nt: TGTGCCAGCAGCATGGGACTCGCCTACGAGCAGTACTTC; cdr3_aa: CASSMGLAYEQYF
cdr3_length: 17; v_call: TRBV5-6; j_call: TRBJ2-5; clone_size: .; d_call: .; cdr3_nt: TGTGCCAGCAGCTTGGCCCAGGGCGGTGTCGGGCAAGAGACCCAGTACTTC; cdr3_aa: CASSLAQGGVGQETQYF
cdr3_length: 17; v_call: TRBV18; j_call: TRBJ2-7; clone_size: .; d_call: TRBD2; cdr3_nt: TGTGCCAGCAGCAGCGTCCTAGCGGGCCCTGGGGGGTACGAGCAGTACTTC; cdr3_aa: CASSSVLAGPGGYEQYF
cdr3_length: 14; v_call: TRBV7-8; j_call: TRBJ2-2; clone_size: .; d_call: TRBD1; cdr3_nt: TGTGCCAGCAGCCGGACAGGGGGCAGCGGGGAGCTGTTTTTT; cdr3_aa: CASSRTGGSGELFF
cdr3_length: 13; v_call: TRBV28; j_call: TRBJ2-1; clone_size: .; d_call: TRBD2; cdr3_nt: TGTGCCAGCCTTCTAGCGGGAGGACGGAAGCAGTTCTTC; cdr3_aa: CASLLAGGRKQFF
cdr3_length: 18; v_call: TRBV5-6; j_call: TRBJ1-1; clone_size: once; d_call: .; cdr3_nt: TGTGCCAGCAGCTCTGTCTCTGGAACAGGAACCTTTAGGATTGAAGCTTTCTTT; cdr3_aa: CASSSVSGTGTFRIEAFF
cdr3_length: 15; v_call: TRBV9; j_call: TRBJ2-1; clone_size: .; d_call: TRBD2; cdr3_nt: TGTGCCAGCAGCGTAGCGGGGGGGTCCGGCAATGAGCAGTTCTTC; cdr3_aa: CASSVAGGSGNEQFF
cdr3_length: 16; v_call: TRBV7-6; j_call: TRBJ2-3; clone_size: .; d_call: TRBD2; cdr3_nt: TGTGCCAGCAGACTCGGGTCTAGCGGAAGCACAGATACGCAGTATTTT; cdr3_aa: CASRLGSSGSTDTQYF
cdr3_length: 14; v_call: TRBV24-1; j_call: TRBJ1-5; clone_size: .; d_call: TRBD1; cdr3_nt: TGTGCCACCAGTGATCCGACAGGGGGCCAGCCCCAGCATTTT; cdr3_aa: CATSDPTGGQPQHF
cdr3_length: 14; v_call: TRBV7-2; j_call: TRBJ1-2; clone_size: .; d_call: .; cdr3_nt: TGTGCCAGCAGCTTAAATTTGCAGGGTAGTGGCTACACCTTC; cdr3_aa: CASSLNLQGSGYTF
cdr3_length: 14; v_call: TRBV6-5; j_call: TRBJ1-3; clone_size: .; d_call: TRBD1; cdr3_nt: TGTGCCAGCAGCCAGAGACAGGGGGCGAACACCATATATTTT; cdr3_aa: CASSQRQGANTIYF
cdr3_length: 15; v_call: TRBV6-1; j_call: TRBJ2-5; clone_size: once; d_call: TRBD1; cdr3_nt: TGTGCCAGCAGTGAAAGGGACAGGGGATGGGAGACCCAGTACTTC; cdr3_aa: CASSERDRGWETQYF
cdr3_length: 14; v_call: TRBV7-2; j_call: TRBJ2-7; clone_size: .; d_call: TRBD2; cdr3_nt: TGTGCCAGCAGCTTAGGACTAGCGGGTTACGAGCAGTACTTC; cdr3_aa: CASSLGLAGYEQYF
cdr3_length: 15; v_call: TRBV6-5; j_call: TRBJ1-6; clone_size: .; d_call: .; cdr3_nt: TGTGCCAGCAGTCTAGAATTGCCCTATAATTCACCCCTCCACTTT; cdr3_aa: CASSLELPYNSPLHF
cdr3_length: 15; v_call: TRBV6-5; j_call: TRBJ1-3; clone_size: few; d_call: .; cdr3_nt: TGTGCCAGCAGTAGAGGTGGGAGCTCTGGAAACACCATATATTTT; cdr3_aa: CASSRGGSSGNTIYF
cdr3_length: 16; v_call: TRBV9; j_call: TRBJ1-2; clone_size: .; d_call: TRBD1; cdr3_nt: TGTGCCAGCAGTTTCCTCTCCTCCAGGGGGAACTATGGCTACACCTTC; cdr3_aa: CASSFLSSRGNYGYTF
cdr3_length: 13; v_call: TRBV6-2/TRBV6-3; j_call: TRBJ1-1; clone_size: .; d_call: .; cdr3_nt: TGTGCCAGCAGTTACGCCGGGTCACCGACAGCTTTCTTT; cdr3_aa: CASSYAGSPTAFF
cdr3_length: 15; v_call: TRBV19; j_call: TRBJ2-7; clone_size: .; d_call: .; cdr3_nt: TGTGCCAGTAGTGATGCCGGCACAAGGGGATACGAGCAGTACTTC; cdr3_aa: CASSDAGTRGYEQYF
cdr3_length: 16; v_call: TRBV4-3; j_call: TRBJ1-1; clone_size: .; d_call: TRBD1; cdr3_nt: TGCGCCAGCAGCCGACAACCGACAGGGGCAAACACTGAAGCTTTCTTT; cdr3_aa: CASSRQPTGANTEAFF
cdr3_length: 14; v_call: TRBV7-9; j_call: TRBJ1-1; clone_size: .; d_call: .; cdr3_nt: TGTGCCAGCAGCTCATTGGGCGCGAACACTGAAGCTTTCTTT; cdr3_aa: CASSSLGANTEAFF
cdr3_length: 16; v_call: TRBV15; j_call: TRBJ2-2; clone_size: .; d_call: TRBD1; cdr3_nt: TGTGCCACCAGCAGTGTATCCGGGACAGGGGCCGGGGAGCTGTTTTTT; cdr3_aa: CATSSVSGTGAGELFF
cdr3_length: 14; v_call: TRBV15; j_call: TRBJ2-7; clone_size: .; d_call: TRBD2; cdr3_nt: TGTGCCACCAGCAGACTAGCGGGAGACTACGAGCAGTACTTC; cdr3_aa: CATSRLAGDYEQYF
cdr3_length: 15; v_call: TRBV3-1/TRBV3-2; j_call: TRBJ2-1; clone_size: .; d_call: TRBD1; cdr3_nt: TGTGCCAGCAGCCGAGCAGGGGGCTCCTACAATGAGCAGTTCTTC; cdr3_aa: CASSRAGGSYNEQFF
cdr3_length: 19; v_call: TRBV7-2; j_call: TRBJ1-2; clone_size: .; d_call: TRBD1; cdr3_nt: TGTGCCAGCAGCTTAGCCCCGAACTCTCGGACAGGGCGGGACTATGGCTACACCTTC; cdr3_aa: CASSLAPNSRTGRDYGYTF